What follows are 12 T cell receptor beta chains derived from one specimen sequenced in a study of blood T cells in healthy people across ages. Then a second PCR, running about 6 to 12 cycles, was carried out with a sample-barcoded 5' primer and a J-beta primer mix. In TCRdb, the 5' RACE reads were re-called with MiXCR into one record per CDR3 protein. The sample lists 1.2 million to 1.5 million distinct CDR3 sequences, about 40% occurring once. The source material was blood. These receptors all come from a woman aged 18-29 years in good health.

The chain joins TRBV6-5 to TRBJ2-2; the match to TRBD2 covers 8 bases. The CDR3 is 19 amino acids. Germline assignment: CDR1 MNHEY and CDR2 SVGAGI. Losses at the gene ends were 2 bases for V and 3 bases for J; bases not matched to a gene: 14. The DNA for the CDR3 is TGTGCCAGCAGTTACGGTCACGGGGGGGCCCTAAGGGACACCGGGGAGCTGTTTTTT. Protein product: CASSYGHGGALRDTGELFF.

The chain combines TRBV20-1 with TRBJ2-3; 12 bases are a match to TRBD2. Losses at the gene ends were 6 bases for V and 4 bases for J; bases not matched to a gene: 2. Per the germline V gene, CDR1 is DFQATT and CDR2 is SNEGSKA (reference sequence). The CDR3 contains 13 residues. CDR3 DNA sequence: TGCAGTGCGGGGACTAGCGGGTCAGATACGCAGTATTTT. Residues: CSAGTSGSDTQYF.

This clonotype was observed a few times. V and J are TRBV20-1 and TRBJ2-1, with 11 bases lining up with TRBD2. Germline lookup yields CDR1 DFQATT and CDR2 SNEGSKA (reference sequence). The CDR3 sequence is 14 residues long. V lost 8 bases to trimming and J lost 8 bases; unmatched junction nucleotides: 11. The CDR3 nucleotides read TGCAGTCCGGTCTCGACTAGCGGGACCGATGAGCAGTTCTTC. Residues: CSPVSTSGTDEQFF.

CDR3 sequence reads: CASSQSEWYEQYF. In nucleotides, the CDR3 is TGCGCCAGCAGCCAATCTGAGTGGTACGAGCAGTACTTC. V gene TRBV4-1 combines with J gene TRBJ2-7; D is uncertain. Germline CDR1 and CDR2: MGHRA and YSYEKL. This CDR3 is 13 amino acids long. Between the trimmed V and J ends, which lost 2 bases and 4 bases, there was a span of 9 bases.

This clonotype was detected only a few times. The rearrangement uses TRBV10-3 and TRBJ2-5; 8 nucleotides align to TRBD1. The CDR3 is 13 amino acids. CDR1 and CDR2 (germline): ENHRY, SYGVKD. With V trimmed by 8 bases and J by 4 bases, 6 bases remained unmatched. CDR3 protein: CAIGQGVGETQYF. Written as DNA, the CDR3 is TGTGCCATCGGACAGGGCGTGGGAGAGACCCAGTACTTC.

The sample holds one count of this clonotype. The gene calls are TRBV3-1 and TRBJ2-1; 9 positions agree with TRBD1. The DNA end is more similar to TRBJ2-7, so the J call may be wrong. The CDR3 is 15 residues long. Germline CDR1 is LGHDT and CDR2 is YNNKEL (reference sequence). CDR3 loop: CASSTGGSSYNEQYF. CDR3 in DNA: TGTGCCAGCAGCACAGGGGGCTCTAGCTACAATGAGCAGTACTTC.

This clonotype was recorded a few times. CDR3: CSSGPQETQYF. CDR3 nucleotides: TGCAGTAGCGGTCCTCAAGAGACCCAGTACTTC. The chain carries TRBV20-1 and TRBJ2-5; the D gene is possibly TRBD2 (5 bases). Trimming removed 8 bases at V and 2 bases at J, with 9 bases between. CDR3 length: 11 residues. Germline assignment: CDR1 DFQATT and CDR2 SNEGSKA (reference sequence).

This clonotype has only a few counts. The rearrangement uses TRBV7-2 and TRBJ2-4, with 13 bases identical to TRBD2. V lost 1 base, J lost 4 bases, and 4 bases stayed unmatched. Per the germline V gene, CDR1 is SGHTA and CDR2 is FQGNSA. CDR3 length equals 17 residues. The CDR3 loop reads CASSLGGLAGAKNIQYF. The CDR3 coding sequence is TGTGCCAGCAGCTTAGGCGGACTAGCGGGGGCAAAAAACATTCAGTACTTC.

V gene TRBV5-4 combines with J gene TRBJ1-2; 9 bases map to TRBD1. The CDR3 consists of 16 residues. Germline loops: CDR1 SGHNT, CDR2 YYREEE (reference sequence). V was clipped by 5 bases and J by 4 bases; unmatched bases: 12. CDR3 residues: CASSPGGTGTPYGYTF. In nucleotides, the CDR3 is TGTGCCAGCAGTCCGGGGGGGACAGGGACTCCCTATGGCTACACCTTC.

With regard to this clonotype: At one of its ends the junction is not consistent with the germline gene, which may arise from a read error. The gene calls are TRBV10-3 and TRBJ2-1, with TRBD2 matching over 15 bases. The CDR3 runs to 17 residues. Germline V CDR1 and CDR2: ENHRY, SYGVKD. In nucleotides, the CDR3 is TGTGCCATCAGTGACCGGACTAGCGGGGGGGCGGCCAATGAGAAGTTCTTC. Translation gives CAISDRTSGGAANEKFF.

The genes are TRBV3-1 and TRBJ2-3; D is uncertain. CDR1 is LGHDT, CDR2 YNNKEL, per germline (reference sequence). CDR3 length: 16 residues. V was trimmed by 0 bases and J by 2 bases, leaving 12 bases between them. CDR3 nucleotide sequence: TGTGCCAGCAGCCAAGATCTTGGCCAGATCACAGATACGCAGTATTTT. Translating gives CASSQDLGQITDTQYF.

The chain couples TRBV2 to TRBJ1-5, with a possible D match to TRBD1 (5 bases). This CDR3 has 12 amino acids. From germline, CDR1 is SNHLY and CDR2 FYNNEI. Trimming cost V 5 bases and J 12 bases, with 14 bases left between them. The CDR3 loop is CASSWGGGDQHF. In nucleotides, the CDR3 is TGTGCCAGCAGTTGGGGGGGAGGGGACCAGCATTTT. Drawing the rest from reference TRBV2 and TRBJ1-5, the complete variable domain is EPEVTQTPSHQVTQMGQEVILRCVPISNHLYFYWYRQILGQKVEFLVSFYNNEISEKSEIFDDQFSVERPDGSNFTLKIRSTKLEDSAMYFCASSWGGGDQHFGDGTRLSIL.